This TCR beta chain was captured in a study of tumor and adjacent non-tumor tissue in lung cancer. Looking at the study overall: There were some 11 adenocarcinoma, a couple of squamous cell carcinoma and 1 small cell lung cancer cases. Broader study findings: TCR diversity was significantly greater in tumor than normal lung tissue. Tumor TCR diversity, when higher, was linked to shorter survival. Normal lung showed higher cumulative top 100 clone frequency than tumor.

Three rounds of nested PCR, following a modified ARM-PCR protocol, produced the TCRbeta library. TCRdb recomputed calls from the multiplex PCR reads with MiXCR, one row per CDR3 protein. The sample yields some 80,000 distinct CDR3 sequences, around 80% seen once. The length of the CDR3 is 19 residues. V gave up 11 bases and J gave up 1 base, with 27 bases separating them. Germline CDR1 reads SGHNT; CDR2 reads YENEEA. This sample's RNA came from whole unsorted tissue. Distant lung tissue was collected more than 3 cm away from the tumor edge. Concerning this clonotype: As yet, its antigen is unknown.

The sample consisted of distant non-tumor lung tissue. This sequence originates from a man in his 70s with non-small cell lung cancer. This rearrangement joins TRBV11-3 to TRBJ2-6; TRBD2 is a possible D gene (7 bases). DNA for the CDR3: TGTGCCGACAGCCATGACGTTGGGGGGGCGCAGTCTGGGGCCAACGTCCTGACTTTC. This encodes CADSHDVGGAQSGANVLTF.